The 16 T cell receptor beta chains below were found in one sample sequenced in a study. TCRdb re-called the 5' RACE reads through MiXCR, storing one row per CDR3 protein. This sample has almost 200 distinct CDR3 sequences; around 39% occur once, and the top ten carry about 33%. Sequenced input: total memory T cells from blood PBMCs. As for subset: transitional memory CD4+ T cells. These receptor sequences come from a male donor with HIV.

This chain joins TRBV18 and TRBJ1-1, with 7 bases identical to TRBD1. Per germline, CDR1 KGHSH and CDR2 LQKENI. J lost 0 bases, V lost 3 bases, and 4 bases had no gene match. The CDR3 length is 15 residues. DNA of the CDR3: TGTGCCAGCTCACCCTATACAGGGGTGAACACTGAAGCTTTCTTT. This encodes CASSPYTGVNTEAFF.

V is TRBV19 and J is TRBJ2-1, with D possibly matching TRBD1 (6 bases). Trimming removed 4 bases at V and 6 bases at J, with 7 bases between. Germline-derived CDR1 and CDR2 are LNHDA and SQIVND (reference sequence). The CDR3 spans 12 residues. The CDR3 nucleotides read TGTGCCAGTAGTACGGACAGCAATGAGCAGTTCTTC. It encodes CASSTDSNEQFF.

This chain's CDR3 is CATSRMRGPGNEQFF. The CDR3 DNA reads TGTGCCACCAGCAGAATGAGGGGGCCGGGGAATGAGCAGTTCTTC. The chain is built from TRBV15 and TRBJ2-1, with TRBD1 identical over 7 bases. In germline, CDR1 is LNHNV, CDR2 YYDKDF (reference sequence). The CDR3 extends over 15 amino acids. V shed 2 bases and J 7 bases; nucleotides not matched to a gene: 8. Based on the CDR3 plus reference TRBV15 and TRBJ2-1, the full variable domain is DAMVIQNPRYQVTQFGKPVTLSCSQTLNHNVMYWYQQKSSQAPKLLFHYYDKDFNNEADTPDNFQSRRPNTSFCFLDIRSPGLGDTAMYLCATSRMRGPGNEQFFGPGTRLTVL.

The chain uses TRBV6-1 and TRBJ2-1, with D possibly called TRBD1 or TRBD2 (5 bases each). V shed 2 bases and J shed 0 bases, with 8 bases lying between them. The CDR3 is 15 residues long. Germline values: CDR1 MNHNS, CDR2 SASEGT. The CDR3 DNA reads TGTGCCAGCAGTGAAACTGGGGGCTCCTACAATGAGCAGTTCTTC. Translated: CASSETGGSYNEQFF.

The genes are TRBV4-1 and TRBJ1-1; 8 positions match TRBD1. This CDR3 has 16 residues. With 3 bases clipped from V and 0 bases from J, the junction kept 6 bases outside the gene matches. The germline CDR1 and CDR2 sequences are MGHRA and YSYEKL. The CDR3 DNA is TGCGCCAGCAGCCAGCCTAGCAGGGGGCTGAACACTGAAGCTTTCTTT. The encoded protein is CASSQPSRGLNTEAFF.

This chain joins TRBV27 and TRBJ1-5; TRBD1 agrees at 10 bases. The CDR3 loop spans 18 amino acids. CDR1 is MNHEY and CDR2 is SMNVEV in the germline V gene (reference sequence). Unmatched junction bases numbered 12, after V lost 5 bases and J lost 2 bases. The CDR3 coding sequence is TGTGCCAGCAGTCGCACAACCGGGACAGGGGTGGGCAATCAGCCCCAGCATTTT. Translating it yields CASSRTTGTGVGNQPQHF.

This chain joins TRBV4-1 and TRBJ2-3; the D is unclear. The germline gives CDR1 MGHRA, CDR2 YSYEKL. CDR3 length: 15 amino acids. V gave up 0 bases and J gave up 2 bases, with 9 bases separating them. CDR3 nucleotides: TGCGCCAGCAGCCAAGATTGGGTGTTCACAGATACGCAGTATTTT. Translated: CASSQDWVFTDTQYF.

The rearrangement uses TRBV6-6 and TRBJ2-2, with TRBD1 matching 7 bases. CDR3 length: 14 residues. The germline gives CDR1 MNHNY, CDR2 SVGAGI (reference sequence). V lost 7 bases, J lost 2 bases, and 4 bases stayed unmatched. The CDR3 DNA reads as TGTGCCAGCAACTACAGGGGAAACACCGGGGAGCTGTTTTTT. Its translation is CASNYRGNTGELFF.

The CDR3 sequence: CASSLGQGLSLNTGELFF. In DNA, the CDR3 is TGTGCCAGCAGCTTAGGACAGGGTTTATCATTGAACACCGGGGAGCTGTTTTTT. This chain links TRBV7-6 with TRBJ2-2; 7 nucleotides align to TRBD1. The trim removed 1 base at V and 1 base at J, leaving 9 bases unmatched. Per the germline V gene, CDR1 is SGHVS and CDR2 is FNYEAQ. The CDR3 length is 18 residues.

The V and J genes are TRBV3-1 and TRBJ1-2; TRBD1 aligns across 11 bases. The CDR3 has 17 amino acids. Germline loops: CDR1 LGHDT, CDR2 YNNKEL (reference sequence). The trim removed 0 bases at V and 0 bases at J, leaving 3 bases unmatched. As DNA, the CDR3 is TGTGCCAGCAGCCAAGATGGACAGGGGGCACCTAACTATGGCTACACCTTC. Protein: CASSQDGQGAPNYGYTF.

The CDR3 DNA reads TGTGCCACCAGCGACGACAGGGTTAATGAAAAACTGTTTTTT. Translation gives CATSDDRVNEKLFF. This chain connects TRBV15 to TRBJ1-4, with 7 bases matching TRBD1. Germline V gene data show CDR1 as LNHNV and CDR2 as YYDKDF (reference sequence). V lost 5 bases to trimming and J lost 4 bases; unmatched junction nucleotides: 4. The CDR3 is 14 amino acids. The full variable domain, its missing parts supplied by reference TRBV15 and TRBJ1-4, is DAMVIQNPRYQVTQFGKPVTLSCSQTLNHNVMYWYQQKSSQAPKLLFHYYDKDFNNEADTPDNFQSRRPNTSFCFLDIRSPGLGDTAMYLCATSDDRVNEKLFFGSGTQLSVL.

The V and J genes are TRBV10-2 and TRBJ2-5; D may match TRBD1 or TRBD2 (5 bases each). V was clipped by 8 bases and J by 2 bases, with 18 bases between them. This CDR3 has 15 amino acids. The germline CDR1 and CDR2 sequences are WSHSY and SAAADI. For the CDR3, the DNA is TGCGCCAGCCGGGGAACAGGCTCGGGACAAGAGACCCAGTACTTC. Protein: CASRGTGSGQETQYF.

The chain couples TRBV6-5 to TRBJ1-5, with D possibly TRBD1 on 5 matching bases. The germline gives CDR1 MNHEY, CDR2 SVGAGI. V was pared by 0 bases and J by 5 bases, with 5 bases between. The length of the CDR3 is 13 residues. The CDR3 here is CASSYSGDQPQHF. The CDR3 DNA reads TGTGCCAGCAGTTACTCGGGGGATCAGCCCCAGCATTTT.

This clonotype was seen a handful of times. The gene calls are TRBV6-5 and TRBJ1-1, with D possibly matching TRBD1 (5 bases). Germline V gene data show CDR1 as MNHEY and CDR2 as SVGAGI. V lost 0 bases, J lost 1 base, and 12 bases lay in between. There are 16 residues in the CDR3. The CDR3 protein is CASSYSGGGSNTEAFF. The CDR3 nucleotides read TGTGCCAGCAGTTACTCGGGGGGGGGTTCGAACACTGAAGCTTTCTTT.

This clonotype showed up just a few times. V usage is TRBV11-3 and J usage is TRBJ2-5; D unclear. V was trimmed by 5 bases and J by 5 bases, leaving 15 bases between them. CDR3 size: 14 residues. Germline CDR1 SGHNT, CDR2 YENEEA. CDR3 bases: TGTGCCAGCAGCCGAGACGGGTCCCAGGAGACCCAGTACTTC. Protein product: CASSRDGSQETQYF. Full variable domain (remainder filled in from reference TRBV11-3 and TRBJ2-5): EAGVVQSPRYKIIEKKQPVAFWCNPISGHNTLYWYLQNLGQGPELLIRYENEEAVDDSQLPKDRFSAERLKGVDSTLKIQPAELGDSAVYLCASSRDGSQETQYFGPGTRLLVL.

In its sample, this clonotype was seen a few times. The genes are TRBV11-3 and TRBJ2-3; perhaps TRBD1 as D (5 bases). The CDR3 consists of 15 residues. In germline, CDR1 is SGHNT, CDR2 YENEEA. V was clipped by 5 bases and J by 2 bases, with 14 bases between them. This chain's CDR3 is CASSPHGAPTDTQYF. CDR3 sequence (DNA): TGTGCCAGCAGCCCTCATGGGGCCCCCACAGATACGCAGTATTTT.